The 9 T cell receptor beta chains presented below share a single source sample, sequenced in a study of a mutant IDH1 vaccine in newly diagnosed glioma. Stated time point: week 11, during vaccination. Every vaccine dose comprised 300 ug of mutant IDH1 20-mer peptide plus topical imiquimod. Libraries were prepared by immunoSEQ multiplex PCR; TCRdb keeps only in-frame clonotypes and omits some of them. The sample contains some 52,000 clones, more than 85% of which appear only once. Their specific antigens are unknown. The material sequenced was PBMCs, taken from a glioma patient whose treatment included an IDH1 peptide vaccine. The receptors derive from a man aged 45 to 65 with glioma.

The rearrangement joins TRBV4-1 to TRBJ2-3; tentative D call: TRBD2 (6 bases). The V end lost 4 bases, the J end lost 4 bases, and 12 bases lay between the germline ends. CDR1 and CDR2 (germline): MGHRA, YSYEKL. The CDR3 extends over 14 amino acids. Written as DNA, the CDR3 is TGCGCCAGCAGCCGGACCGGGGGTTCAGATACGCAGTATTTT. Translating it yields CASSRTGGSDTQYF.

The count of this clone is one. V gene TRBV7-9 combines with J gene TRBJ1-5; D uncertain. CDR1 is SEHNR, CDR2 FQNEAQ, per germline (reference sequence). This CDR3 comprises 14 residues. Trimming shortened V by 1 base and J by 4 bases, and 8 bases separated the two germline ends. CDR3 nucleotides: TGTGCCAGCAGCTTAGGTGGTACAAATCAGCCCCAGCATTTT. It encodes CASSLGGTNQPQHF.

The V call is TRBV10-3, the J call TRBJ2-5, with 7 bases aligning to TRBD2. CDR3 length: 13 residues. The germline gives CDR1 ENHRY, CDR2 SYGVKD. V shed 11 bases, J shed 3 bases, and the junction held 9 bases outside the gene matches. The CDR3 loop is CAHAGAGEETQYF. CDR3 bases: TGTGCCCACGCCGGTGCGGGGGAAGAGACCCAGTACTTC.

V usage is TRBV29-1 and J usage is TRBJ2-2, with 7 bases identical to TRBD2. The CDR3 runs 17 residues. The V gene end was trimmed by 0 bases and the J gene end by 3 bases; junction bases not matched to a gene: 10. CDR1 SQVTM and CDR2 ANQGSEA come from the germline V gene. CDR3 protein: CSVEEVGRERHTGELFF. CDR3 DNA: TGCAGCGTTGAAGAGGTAGGGCGGGAGAGGCACACCGGGGAGCTGTTTTTT.

The chain carries TRBV6-5 and TRBJ2-5; a possible D gene is TRBD2 (6 bases). Germline CDR1 and CDR2: MNHEY and SVGAGI. The germline V and J ends were trimmed by 2 bases and 5 bases, with 12 bases remaining between them. CDR3 size: 14 residues. In DNA form, the CDR3 reads TGTGCCAGCAGTTACAATTTTGGGGGGGAGACCCAGTACTTC. Translating gives CASSYNFGGETQYF.

The chain recombines TRBV9 with TRBJ2-7; D is undetermined. Germline V CDR1 and CDR2: SGDLS, YYNGEE. This CDR3 region has 14 residues. Trimming pared 4 bases from V and 2 bases from J, leaving 13 bases between. DNA for the CDR3: TGTGCCAGCAGCCCCCGAGACGTACCCTACGAGCAGTACTTC. Its translation is CASSPRDVPYEQYF.

V usage is TRBV9 and J usage is TRBJ2-4, with TRBD2 matching 7 bases. Per the germline V gene, CDR1 is SGDLS and CDR2 is YYNGEE. The CDR3 has 19 amino acids. With 3 bases clipped from V and 0 bases from J, the junction kept 15 bases outside the gene matches. The CDR3 sequence is CASSAPRREGRLAKNIQYF. The CDR3 bases are TGTGCCAGCAGCGCCCCCCGGAGGGAGGGGAGGCTAGCCAAAAACATTCAGTACTTC.

The chain joins TRBV9 to TRBJ2-5; 8 bases align to TRBD2. Trimming cost V 0 bases and J 7 bases; bases outside gene matches: 11. This CDR3 region has 16 residues. CDR1 is SGDLS, CDR2 YYNGEE, per germline. CDR3 nucleotides: TGTGCCAGCAGCGTAGAGCCCGGGGGGGGCTTGGCGACCCAGTACTTC. This translates into CASSVEPGGGLATQYF.

The rearrangement uses TRBV30 and TRBJ1-2; TRBD1 aligns across 7 bases. This CDR3 comprises 13 residues. CDR1 is GTSNPN, CDR2 SVGIG, per germline (reference sequence). Losses at the gene ends were 2 bases for V and 8 bases for J; bases not matched to a gene: 8. In DNA form, the CDR3 reads TGTGCCTGGAGTAGATCGACAGGGAACGGCTACACCTTC. It encodes CAWSRSTGNGYTF.